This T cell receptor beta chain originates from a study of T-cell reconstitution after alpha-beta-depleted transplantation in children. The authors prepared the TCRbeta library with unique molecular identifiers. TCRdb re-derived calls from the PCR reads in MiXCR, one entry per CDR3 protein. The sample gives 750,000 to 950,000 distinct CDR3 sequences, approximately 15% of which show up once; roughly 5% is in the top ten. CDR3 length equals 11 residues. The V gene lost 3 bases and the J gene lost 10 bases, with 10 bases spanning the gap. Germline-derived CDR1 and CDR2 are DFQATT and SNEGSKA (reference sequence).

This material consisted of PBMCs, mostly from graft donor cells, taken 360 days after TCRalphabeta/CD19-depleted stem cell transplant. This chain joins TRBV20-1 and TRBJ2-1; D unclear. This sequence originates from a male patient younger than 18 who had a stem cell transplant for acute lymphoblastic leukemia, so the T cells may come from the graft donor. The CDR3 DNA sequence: TGCAGTGCTAGCTCAGTCTGGGAGCAGTTCTTC. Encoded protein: CSASSVWEQFF.